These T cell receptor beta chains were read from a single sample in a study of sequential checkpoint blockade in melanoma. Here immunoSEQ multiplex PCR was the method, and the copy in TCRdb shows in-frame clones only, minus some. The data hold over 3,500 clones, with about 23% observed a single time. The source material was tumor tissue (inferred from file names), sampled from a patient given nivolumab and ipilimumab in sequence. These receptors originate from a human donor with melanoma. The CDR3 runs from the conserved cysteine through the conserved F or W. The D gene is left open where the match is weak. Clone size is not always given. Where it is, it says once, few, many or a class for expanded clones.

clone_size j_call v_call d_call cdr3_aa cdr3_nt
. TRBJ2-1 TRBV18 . CASPYSTETSDLVF TGTGCCAGCCCGTATTCGACAGAAACGAGTGATTTGGTCTTC
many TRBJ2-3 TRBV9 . CASSDDGVSTDTQYF TGTGCCAGCAGTGATGACGGGGTCAGCACAGATACGCAGTATTTT
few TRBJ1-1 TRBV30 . CAWSRGSTGTEAFF TGTGCCTGGAGCCGGGGTTCGACGGGCACTGAAGCTTTCTTT
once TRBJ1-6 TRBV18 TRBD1 CASSPGTGDSPLHF TGTGCCAGCTCACCCGGGACAGGGGATTCACCCCTCCACTTT
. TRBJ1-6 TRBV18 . CASSPPNSPLHF TGTGCCAGCTCACCGCCCAATTCACCCCTCCACTTT
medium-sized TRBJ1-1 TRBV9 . CASSSGGPGAEAFF TGTGCCAGCAGCTCCGGGGGACCAGGGGCTGAAGCTTTCTTT
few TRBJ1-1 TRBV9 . CASSVVGGNTEAFF TGTGCCAGCAGCGTAGTTGGGGGGAACACTGAAGCTTTCTTT
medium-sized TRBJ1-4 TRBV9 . CASSVGPVTDEKLFF TGTGCCAGCAGCGTAGGGCCAGTTACCGATGAAAAACTGTTTTTT
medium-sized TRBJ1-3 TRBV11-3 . CASSLGGFSGNTIYF TGTGCCAGCAGCTTGGGGGGGTTCTCTGGAAACACCATATATTTT
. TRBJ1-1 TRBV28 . CASTPWGAGNTEAFF TGTGCCAGCACCCCGTGGGGCGCGGGGAACACTGAAGCTTTCTTT
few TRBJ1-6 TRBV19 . CASSIGQTSYNSPLHF TGTGCCAGTAGTATTGGACAGACAAGCTATAATTCACCCCTCCACTTT
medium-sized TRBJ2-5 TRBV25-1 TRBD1 CASSEDRAQETQYF TGTGCCAGCAGTGAAGACAGGGCGCAAGAGACCCAGTACTTC
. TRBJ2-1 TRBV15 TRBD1 CATSTGTGGRNEQFF TGTGCCACCAGCACAGGGACAGGGGGTAGGAATGAGCAGTTCTTC
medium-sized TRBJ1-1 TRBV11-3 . CASSLGWGLNTEAFF TGTGCCAGCAGCTTAGGATGGGGGCTGAACACTGAAGCTTTCTTT
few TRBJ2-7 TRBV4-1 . CASSQDLQDSSYEQYF TGCGCCAGCAGCCAAGATCTTCAGGACTCTTCCTACGAGCAGTACTTC
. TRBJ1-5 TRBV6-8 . CASAGGGNQPQHF TGTGCCAGCGCGGGCGGGGGGAATCAGCCCCAGCATTTT
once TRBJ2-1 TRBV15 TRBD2 CATGGASGAYNEQFF TGTGCCACCGGCGGGGCTAGCGGGGCCTACAATGAGCAGTTCTTC
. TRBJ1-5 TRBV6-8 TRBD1 CASSQGQGEGQPQHF TGTGCCAGCAGCCAGGGACAGGGGGAGGGTCAGCCCCAGCATTTT
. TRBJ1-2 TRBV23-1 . CASSRDTESGYTF TGCGCCAGCAGCCGGGACACGGAGTCGGGCTACACCTTC
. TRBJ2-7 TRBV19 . CASSIGQGGTYEQYF TGTGCCAGTAGTATCGGCCAGGGGGGTACCTACGAGCAGTACTTC
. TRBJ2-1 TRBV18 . CASSPTQVVNEQFF TGTGCCAGCTCACCAACCCAGGTAGTCAATGAGCAGTTCTTC
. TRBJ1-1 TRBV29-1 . CSVEVTGGAEAFF TGCAGCGTTGAAGTTACGGGGGGAGCTGAAGCTTTCTTT
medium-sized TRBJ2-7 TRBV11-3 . CASSYSMGPVNQQYF TGTGCCAGCAGCTACAGTATGGGACCGGTAAACCAGCAGTACTTC
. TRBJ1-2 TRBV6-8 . CASSYSIGNYGYTF TGTGCCAGCAGTTACTCGATTGGGAACTATGGCTACACCTTC
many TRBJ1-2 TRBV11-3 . CASSPQGTNYGYTF TGTGCCAGCAGCCCACAGGGAACTAACTATGGCTACACCTTC
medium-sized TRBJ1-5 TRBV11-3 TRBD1 CASSTDRGGNQPQHF TGTGCCAGCAGCACGGACAGGGGGGGAAATCAGCCCCAGCATTTT
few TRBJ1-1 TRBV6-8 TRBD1 CASSTPPTGGNTEAFF TGTGCCAGCAGTACCCCCCCGACAGGGGGGAACACTGAAGCTTTCTTT
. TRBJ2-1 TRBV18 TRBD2 CASSPSSGLNEQFF TGTGCCAGCTCACCCTCTAGCGGCCTCAATGAGCAGTTCTTC
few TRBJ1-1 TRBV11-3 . CASSWTPGDTEAFF TGTGCCAGCAGCTGGACCCCCGGGGACACTGAAGCTTTCTTT
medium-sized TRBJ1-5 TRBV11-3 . CASSLYTRNQPQHF TGTGCCAGCAGCCTTTATACACGCAATCAGCCCCAGCATTTT
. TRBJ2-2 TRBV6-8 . CASSYWTDTGELFF TGTGCCAGCAGTTACTGGACAGATACCGGGGAGCTGTTTTTT